Presented here are 2 T cell receptor beta chains from one specimen sequenced in a study of low-dose radiotherapy and immunotherapy resistance in tumors. Time point specified: before trial treatment. TRAV- and TRBV-specific primers primed first-strand cDNA, covering alpha and beta chains. A roughly 20-cycle PCR with a constant-region primer and V-primer adapter amplified TCRs. MiXCR was run by TCRdb on the reads, yielding one entry per CDR3 protein. The profile shows around 65,000 distinct CDR3 sequences, approximately 25% of them singletons. The specimen was PBMCs, collected before treatment. All receptors derive from a male donor with rectosigmoid adenocarcinoma.

The sample holds many counts of this clonotype. V usage is TRBV7-6 and J usage is TRBJ1-5; TRBD1 aligns across 10 bases. The germline CDR1 and CDR2 sequences are SGHVS and FNYEAQ. This CDR3 comprises 14 residues. The V segment lost 5 bases and the J segment 5 bases; nucleotides outside the gene matches: 3. CDR3 loop: CASSPGTGDQPQHF. CDR3 sequence (DNA): TGTGCCAGCAGCCCAGGGACAGGGGATCAGCCCCAGCATTTT.

This clonotype was recorded many times. The chain has TRBV4-3 and TRBJ2-5, with 9 bases matching TRBD2. There are 18 residues in the CDR3. Germline-derived CDR1 and CDR2 are LGHNA and YSLEER. V lost 0 bases to trimming and J lost 7 bases; unmatched junction nucleotides: 15. Written as DNA, the CDR3 is TGCGCCAGCAGCCAAGATCTTCTCCTAGCGGGACGTGGAGTGACCCAGTACTTC. Its translation: CASSQDLLLAGRGVTQYF.